This T cell receptor (beta chain) is from a study of T cell changes during pregnancy in multiple sclerosis. Clones were read by immunoSEQ multiplex PCR, and TCRdb kept only the in-frame ones, dropping some. The sample shows 70,000 or so clones, about 93% of them seen only once. The junction had 4 bases not matched to a gene; V was cut back by 5 bases and J by 3 bases. This CDR3 comprises 15 residues. CDR1 and CDR2 (germline): SGHNT, YENEEA. This clone was recorded only once. The origin of this receptor is a female donor with multiple sclerosis, enrolled in a pregnancy study. The sequences come from CD4+ T cells from peripheral blood mononuclear cells, collected before pregnancy. The rearrangement uses TRBV11-3 and TRBJ2-5; 12 positions match TRBD2. CDR3 coding DNA: TGTGCCAGCAGCCCGCTAGCGGGGGGGAAAGAGACCCAGTACTTC. Protein sequence: CASSPLAGGKETQYF.